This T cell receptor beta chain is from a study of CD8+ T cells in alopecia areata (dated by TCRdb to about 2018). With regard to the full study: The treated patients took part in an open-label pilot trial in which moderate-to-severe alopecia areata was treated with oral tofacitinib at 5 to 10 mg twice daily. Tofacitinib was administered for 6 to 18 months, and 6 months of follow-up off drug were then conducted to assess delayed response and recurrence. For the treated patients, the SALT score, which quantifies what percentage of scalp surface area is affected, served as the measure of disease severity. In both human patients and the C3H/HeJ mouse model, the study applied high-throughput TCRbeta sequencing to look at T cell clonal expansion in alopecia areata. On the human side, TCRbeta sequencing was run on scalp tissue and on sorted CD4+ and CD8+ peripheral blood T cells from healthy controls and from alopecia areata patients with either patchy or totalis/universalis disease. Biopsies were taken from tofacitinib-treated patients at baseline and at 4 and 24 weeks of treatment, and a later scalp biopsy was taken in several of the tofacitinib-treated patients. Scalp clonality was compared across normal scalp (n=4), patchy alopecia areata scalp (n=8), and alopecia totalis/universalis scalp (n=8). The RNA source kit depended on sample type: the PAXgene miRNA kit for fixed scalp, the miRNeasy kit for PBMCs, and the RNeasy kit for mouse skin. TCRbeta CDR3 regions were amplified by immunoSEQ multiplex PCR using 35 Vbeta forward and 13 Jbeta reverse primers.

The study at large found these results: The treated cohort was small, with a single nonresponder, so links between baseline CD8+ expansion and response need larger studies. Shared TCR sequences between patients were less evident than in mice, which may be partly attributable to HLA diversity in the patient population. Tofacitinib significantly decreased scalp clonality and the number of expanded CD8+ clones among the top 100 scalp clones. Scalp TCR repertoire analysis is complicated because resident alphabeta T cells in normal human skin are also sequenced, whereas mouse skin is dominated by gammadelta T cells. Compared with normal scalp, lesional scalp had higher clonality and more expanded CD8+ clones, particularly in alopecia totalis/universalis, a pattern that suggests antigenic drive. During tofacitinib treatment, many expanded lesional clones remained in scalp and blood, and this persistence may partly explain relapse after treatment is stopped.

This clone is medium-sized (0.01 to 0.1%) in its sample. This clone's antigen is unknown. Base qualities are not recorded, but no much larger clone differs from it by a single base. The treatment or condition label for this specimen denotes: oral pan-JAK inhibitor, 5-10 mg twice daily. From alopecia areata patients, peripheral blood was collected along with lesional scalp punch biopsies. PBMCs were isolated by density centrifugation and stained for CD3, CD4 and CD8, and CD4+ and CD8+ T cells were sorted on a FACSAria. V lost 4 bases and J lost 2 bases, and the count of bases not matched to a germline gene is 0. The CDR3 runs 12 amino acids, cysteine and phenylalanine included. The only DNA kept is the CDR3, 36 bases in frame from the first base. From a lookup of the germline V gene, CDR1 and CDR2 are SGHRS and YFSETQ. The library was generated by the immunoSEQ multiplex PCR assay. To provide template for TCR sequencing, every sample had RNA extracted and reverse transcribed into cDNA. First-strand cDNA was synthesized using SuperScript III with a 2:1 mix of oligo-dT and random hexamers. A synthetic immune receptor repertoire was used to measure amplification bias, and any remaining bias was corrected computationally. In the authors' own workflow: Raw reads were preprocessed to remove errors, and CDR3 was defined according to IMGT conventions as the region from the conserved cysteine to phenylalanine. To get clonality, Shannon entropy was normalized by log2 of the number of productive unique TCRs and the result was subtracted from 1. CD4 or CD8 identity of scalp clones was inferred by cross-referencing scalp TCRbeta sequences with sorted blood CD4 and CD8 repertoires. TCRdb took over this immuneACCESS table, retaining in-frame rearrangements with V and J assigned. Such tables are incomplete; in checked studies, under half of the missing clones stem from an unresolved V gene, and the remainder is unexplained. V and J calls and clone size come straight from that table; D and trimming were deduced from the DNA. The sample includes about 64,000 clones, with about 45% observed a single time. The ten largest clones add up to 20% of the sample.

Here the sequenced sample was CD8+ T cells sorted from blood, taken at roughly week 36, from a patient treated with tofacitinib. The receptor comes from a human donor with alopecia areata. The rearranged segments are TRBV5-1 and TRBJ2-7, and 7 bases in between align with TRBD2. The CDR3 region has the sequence CASSAGAYEQYF. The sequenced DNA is TGCGCCAGCAGCGCGGGGGCCTACGAGCAGTACTTC.